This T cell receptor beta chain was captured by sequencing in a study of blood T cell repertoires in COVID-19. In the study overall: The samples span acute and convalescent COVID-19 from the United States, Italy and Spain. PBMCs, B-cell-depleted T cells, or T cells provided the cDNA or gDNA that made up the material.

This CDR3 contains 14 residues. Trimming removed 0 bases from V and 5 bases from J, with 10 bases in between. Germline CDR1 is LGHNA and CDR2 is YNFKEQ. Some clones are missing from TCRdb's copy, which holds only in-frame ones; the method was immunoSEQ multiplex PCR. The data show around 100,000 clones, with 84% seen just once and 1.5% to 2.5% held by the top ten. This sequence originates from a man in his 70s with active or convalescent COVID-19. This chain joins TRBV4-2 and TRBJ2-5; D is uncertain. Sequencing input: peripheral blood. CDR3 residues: CASSQELMRETQYF. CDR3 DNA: TGTGCCAGCAGCCAAGAATTGATGAGGGAGACCCAGTACTTC.